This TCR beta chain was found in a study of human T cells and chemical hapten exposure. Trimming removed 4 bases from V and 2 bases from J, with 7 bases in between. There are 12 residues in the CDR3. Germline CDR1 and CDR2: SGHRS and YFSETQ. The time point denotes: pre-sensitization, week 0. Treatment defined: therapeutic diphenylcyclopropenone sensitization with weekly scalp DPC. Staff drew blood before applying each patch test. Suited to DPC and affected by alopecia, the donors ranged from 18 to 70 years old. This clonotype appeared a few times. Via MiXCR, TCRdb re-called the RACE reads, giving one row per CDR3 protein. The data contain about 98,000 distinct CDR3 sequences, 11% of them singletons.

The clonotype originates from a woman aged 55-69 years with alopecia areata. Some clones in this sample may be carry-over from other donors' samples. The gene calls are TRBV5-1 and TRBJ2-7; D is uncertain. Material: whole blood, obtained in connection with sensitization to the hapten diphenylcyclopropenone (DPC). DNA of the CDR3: TGCGCCAGCAGCAAGACCGCCTACGAGCAGTACTTC. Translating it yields CASSKTAYEQYF.